One sample yielded the 30 T cell receptor beta chains listed below, sequenced in a study of blood T cell repertoires in COVID-19. Measured with immunoSEQ multiplex PCR; TCRdb has only the in-frame clones, and not every one. The table includes roughly 43,000 clones, approximately 85% detected once. The specimen was peripheral blood. All receptors derive from a human donor in a cohort sampled during active COVID-19. The donor label of this sample is uncertain.

DNA for the CDR3: TGTGCCAGCAGCTTAGGAACAGGGGGCGCCTTGGATGAAAAACTGTTTTTT. Amino acids: CASSLGTGGALDEKLFF. The chain has TRBV7-9 and TRBJ1-4; 9 bases are shared with TRBD1. This CDR3 comprises 17 residues. Germline V gene data show CDR1 as SEHNR and CDR2 as FQNEAQ (reference sequence). Unmatched junction bases numbered 9, after V lost 1 base and J lost 6 bases.

CDR3 nucleotides: TGCGCCAGCAGAGGGGGCGCGGGCACAGATACGCAGTATTTT. It translates to CASRGGAGTDTQYF. The genes are TRBV5-1 and TRBJ2-3, with 7 bases lining up with TRBD1. J gave up 1 base and V 5 bases, and 4 bases lay outside the gene matches. There are 14 residues in the CDR3. From germline, CDR1 is SGHRS and CDR2 YFSETQ.

The CDR3 spells CASSSGRARGGEQYF. For the CDR3, the DNA is TGTGCCAGCAGCTCGGGACGAGCAAGGGGGGGCGAGCAGTACTTC. The V call is TRBV5-4, the J call TRBJ2-7; D possibly corresponds to TRBD2 (7 bases). CDR1 is SGHNT and CDR2 is YYREEE in the germline V gene (reference sequence). The CDR3 contains 15 residues. With 3 bases removed from V and 6 bases from J, the gap between germline ends came to 19 bases. Supplemented by reference TRBV5-4 and TRBJ2-7, the full variable domain reads ETGVTQSPTHLIKTRGQQVTLRCSSQSGHNTVSWYQQALGQGPQFIFQYYREEENGRGNFPPRFSGLQFPNYSSELNVNALELDDSALYLCASSSGRARGGEQYFGPGTRLTVT.

Here the CDR3 DNA reads TGTGCCAGCAGTGACAGGTTCTCGGAAAAACTGTTTTTT. It is translated as CASSDRFSEKLFF. V and J are TRBV27 and TRBJ1-4; tentatively, D is TRBD1 (6 bases). Germline CDR1 MNHEY, CDR2 SMNVEV (reference sequence). The V end lost 5 bases, the J end lost 8 bases, and 12 bases lay between the germline ends. The CDR3 is 13 amino acids.

This clone was seen just once. The CDR3 sequence: CASSLELAGGEDTQYF. The CDR3 nucleotides read TGTGCCAGCAGCTTGGAGCTAGCGGGGGGTGAAGATACGCAGTATTTT. The chain uses TRBV5-4 and TRBJ2-3; 11 bases are a match to TRBD2. The CDR3 contains 16 residues. Germline V CDR1 and CDR2: SGHNT, YYREEE (reference sequence). J lost 5 bases, V lost 0 bases, and 5 bases had no gene match.

J is TRBJ1-2 and V is TRBV5-5, with 9 bases aligning to TRBD1. From germline, CDR1 is SGHKS and CDR2 YYEKEE (reference sequence). Unmatched junction bases numbered 8, after V lost 0 bases and J lost 2 bases. The CDR3 is 17 residues long. CDR3 sequence reads: CASSLGTGENINYGYTF. In DNA form, the CDR3 reads TGTGCCAGCAGCTTGGGGACAGGGGAAAACATAAACTATGGCTACACCTTC.

The V call is TRBV7-8, the J call TRBJ2-6; D ambiguous. V lost 4 bases and J 2 bases, leaving 21 bases between the germline ends. This CDR3 is built from 19 residues. From germline, CDR1 is SGHVS and CDR2 FQNEAQ. The CDR3 DNA follows: TGTGCCAGCAGCTCGACGGGTGAAGGTGTTATCCCTGGGGCCAACGTCCTGACTTTC. Translation gives CASSSTGEGVIPGANVLTF.

This sequence joins TRBV2 and TRBJ1-3; no clear D gene. This CDR3 region has 15 residues. CDR1 is SNHLY, CDR2 FYNNEI, per germline. Trimming took 4 bases from V and 0 from J, leaving 10 bases between them. This chain's CDR3 is CASSVYESSGNTIYF. As DNA, the CDR3 is TGTGCCAGCAGTGTATACGAGAGCTCTGGAAACACCATATATTTT.

V usage is TRBV12-3 or TRBV12-4 and J usage is TRBJ2-7, with D maybe TRBD1 (5 bases). Deletions cut 4 bases from V and 4 bases from J, with 11 bases between. The CDR3 is made up of 13 amino acids. The CDR3 DNA is TGTGCCAGCAGTTGGGGCCTGGAGTACGAGCAGTACTTC. Amino acids: CASSWGLEYEQYF.

The genes are TRBV10-3 and TRBJ2-2, with 7 positions matching TRBD1. The CDR3 is made up of 15 amino acids. Germline loops: CDR1 ENHRY, CDR2 SYGVKD. The J segment lost 5 bases and the V segment lost 6 bases, leaving 9 bases of the junction unmatched. CDR3 DNA: TGTGCCATCAGCAATACCGGGACAGTGACCGGGGAGCTGTTTTTT. It yields the protein CAISNTGTVTGELFF.

The chain combines TRBV10-3 with TRBJ2-3; 7 bases agree with TRBD1. The CDR3 has 15 residues. J was trimmed by 4 bases and V by 0 bases; bases with no gene match: 4. Germline CDR1 is ENHRY and CDR2 is SYGVKD. As DNA, the CDR3 is TGTGCCATCAGTGAGTCGGTAACAGGGGCAGATACGCAGTATTTT. Translation gives CAISESVTGADTQYF.

This clone was seen many times. The rearrangement links TRBV18 to TRBJ1-1; D is uncertain. This CDR3 contains 16 residues. CDR1 KGHSH and CDR2 LQKENI come from the germline V gene. The V gene lost 1 base and the J gene lost 1 base, with 13 bases spanning the gap. This CDR3 is CASSPLSQPWNTEAFF. CDR3 bases: TGTGCCAGCTCACCACTTTCACAGCCCTGGAACACTGAAGCTTTCTTT.

This rearrangement joins TRBV6-5 to TRBJ2-5, with 7 bases that match TRBD1. V shed 6 bases and J 2 bases; nucleotides not matched to a gene: 6. Germline V gives CDR1 MNHEY, CDR2 SVGAGI. The CDR3 has 14 amino acids. The CDR3 here is CASSQGTVQETQYF. Here the CDR3 DNA reads TGTGCCAGCAGCCAGGGGACAGTTCAAGAGACCCAGTACTTC.

The chain carries TRBV3-1 (or the pseudogene TRBV3-2) and TRBJ1-2; tentatively, D is TRBD1 (6 bases). The CDR3 runs to 14 residues. Trimming pared 0 bases from V and 7 bases from J, leaving 12 bases between. Germline-derived CDR1 and CDR2 are LGHDT and YNNKEL (reference sequence). This chain's CDR3 is CASSQDAGAGGYTF. CDR3 nucleotide sequence: TGTGCCAGCAGCCAAGATGCAGGGGCAGGTGGCTACACCTTC.

The V and J genes are TRBV5-1 and TRBJ1-1, with D uncertain. In germline, CDR1 is SGHRS, CDR2 YFSETQ. The V and J ends lost 0 bases and 3 bases respectively, with 9 bases between them. The CDR3 covers 14 residues. CDR3 coding DNA: TGCGCCAGCAGCTTGGGTCGTTCTTACACTGAAGCTTTCTTT. It yields the protein CASSLGRSYTEAFF.

The chain employs TRBV7-9 and TRBJ2-3; 8 nucleotides line up with TRBD2. Germline V gene data show CDR1 as SEHNR and CDR2 as FQNEAQ (reference sequence). V dropped 2 bases and J dropped 3; count of bases not matched to a gene: 7. The CDR3 length is 16 residues. CDR3 nucleotide sequence: TGTGCCAGCAGCTTAATCGGAGCGGGGGAGACAGATACGCAGTATTTT. Translating it yields CASSLIGAGETDTQYF.

The table lists this clone with a count of one. The V call is TRBV5-8, the J call TRBJ2-1; D remains unclear. Trimming shortened V by 4 bases and J by 9 bases, and 11 bases separated the two germline ends. The CDR3 runs to 12 residues. CDR1 and CDR2 from the germline V gene are SGHTS and YDEGEE. CDR3 sequence reads: CASSPGVVEQFF. In DNA form, the CDR3 reads TGTGCCAGCAGCCCGGGTGTGGTTGAGCAGTTCTTC.

The V and J genes are TRBV6-5 and TRBJ2-2, with D maybe TRBD2 (6 bases). CDR1 is MNHEY, CDR2 SVGAGI, per germline. Trimming removed 6 bases from V and 1 base from J, with 9 bases in between. CDR3 size: 14 residues. For the CDR3, the DNA is TGTGCCAGCAGCCCCGGGGGGAACACCGGGGAGCTGTTTTTT. This translates into CASSPGGNTGELFF.

The V call is TRBV18, the J call TRBJ2-7, with 11 bases identical to TRBD1. The trim removed 3 bases at V and 5 bases at J, leaving 0 bases unmatched. The CDR3 runs to 13 residues. Germline CDR1 is KGHSH and CDR2 is LQKENI. The chain's CDR3 is CASSPGQGDEQYF. CDR3 bases: TGTGCCAGCTCACCGGGACAGGGGGACGAGCAGTACTTC.

The V call is TRBV3-1 (or the pseudogene TRBV3-2), the J call TRBJ2-4; tentative D call: TRBD2 (5 bases). The germline CDR1 and CDR2 sequences are LGHDT and YNNKEL (reference sequence). Trimming took off 1 base at V and 8 bases at J, with 21 bases between the two ends. The CDR3 runs 17 residues. The CDR3 is CASSQAAGLLRSDIQYF. CDR3 DNA sequence: TGTGCCAGCAGCCAAGCCGCCGGACTCCTGAGAAGTGACATTCAGTACTTC.

This clone showed up just once. The rearrangement links TRBV10-3 to TRBJ1-2; no clear D. From germline, CDR1 is ENHRY and CDR2 SYGVKD. V lost 4 bases to trimming and J lost 4 bases, with 10 bases between them. CDR3 size: 13 residues. The CDR3 DNA is TGTGCCATCAGTGTGGTGGAGTTCTATGGCTACACCTTC. It yields the protein CAISVVEFYGYTF.

This clone was counted a single time. This chain joins TRBV4-1 and TRBJ2-7; possible D gene TRBD2, 5 bases. Deletions cut 1 base from V and 7 bases from J, with 11 bases between. Germline-derived CDR1 and CDR2 are MGHRA and YSYEKL. This CDR3 region has 13 residues. CDR3 sequence: CASSQGMSGEQYF. The CDR3 DNA reads TGCGCCAGCAGCCAAGGGATGTCGGGGGAGCAGTACTTC.

The V call is TRBV5-1, the J call TRBJ2-7, with no clear D. V lost 2 bases to trimming and J lost 0 bases, with 6 bases between them. This CDR3 comprises 13 residues. CDR1 is SGHRS and CDR2 is YFSETQ in the germline V gene. The CDR3 reads CASSFGGSYEQYF. CDR3 DNA sequence: TGCGCCAGCAGCTTTGGCGGCTCCTACGAGCAGTACTTC.

V usage is TRBV4-3 and J usage is TRBJ1-2; 9 bases map to TRBD1. Germline assignment: CDR1 LGHNA and CDR2 YSLEER. Trimming at V came to 0 bases and at J to 3 bases, leaving 8 bases not matched to a gene. The CDR3 consists of 17 residues. CDR3 sequence (DNA): TGCGCCAGCAGCCAAGAATACAGGGGGCGCTCCCACTATGGCTACACCTTC. It codes for CASSQEYRGRSHYGYTF.

CDR3 residues: CASSPRLAGGRETQYF. The CDR3 region has the DNA TGTGCCAGCAGCCCCCGACTAGCGGGGGGGCGGGAGACCCAGTACTTC. The chain links TRBV11-2 to TRBJ2-5; the match to TRBD2 covers 14 bases. This CDR3 has 16 residues. The V gene end was trimmed by 5 bases and the J gene end by 5 bases; junction bases not matched to a gene: 7. Germline CDR1 SGHAT, CDR2 FQNNGV.

This clone was seen only a few times. The J gene is TRBJ1-1, the V gene TRBV4-1, with TRBD1 as a possible D gene (5 bases). Trimming removed 3 bases at V and 6 bases at J, with 14 bases between. Germline loops: CDR1 MGHRA, CDR2 YSYEKL. This CDR3 has 14 amino acids. The CDR3 loop is CASSHLTGVAEAFF. The CDR3 DNA follows: TGCGCCAGCAGCCATCTGACGGGGGTCGCTGAAGCTTTCTTT.

This sequence joins TRBV15 and TRBJ2-7, with 8 bases matching TRBD1. The junction had 11 bases not matched to a gene; V was cut back by 1 base and J by 0 bases. Looked up from germline, CDR1 is LNHNV and CDR2 is YYDKDF (reference sequence). This CDR3 spans 18 amino acids. CDR3 amino acids: CATSRGLTGTGVSYEQYF. CDR3 DNA: TGTGCCACCAGCAGAGGCCTTACCGGGACAGGCGTCTCCTACGAGCAGTACTTC.

The chain is built from TRBV5-1 and TRBJ1-1; D remains ambiguous. CDR3 size: 14 residues. V lost 1 base and J lost 1, with 8 bases in between. Germline V lookup: CDR1 SGHRS, CDR2 YFSETQ. CDR3 bases: TGCGCCAGCAGCTTGCGTCGGAGGAACACTGAAGCTTTCTTT. It yields the protein CASSLRRRNTEAFF.

This chain joins TRBV29-1 and TRBJ1-1, with a weak D call TRBD1 (5 bases). The germline V and J ends were trimmed by 7 bases and 5 bases, with 20 bases remaining between them. Germline values: CDR1 SQVTM, CDR2 ANQGSEA. The length of the CDR3 is 14 residues. The CDR3 sequence: CSAGGPGRNTEAFF. For the CDR3, the DNA is TGCAGCGCCGGCGGGCCAGGGAGGAATACTGAAGCTTTCTTT.

This chain links TRBV27 with TRBJ2-7, with TRBD1 matching 9 bases. There are 13 residues in the CDR3. V was clipped by 6 bases and J by 8 bases; unmatched bases: 8. Germline V CDR1 and CDR2: MNHEY, SMNVEV (reference sequence). The CDR3 here is CASRKTGGRKQYF. In DNA, the CDR3 is TGTGCCAGCAGGAAGACAGGGGGTCGTAAGCAGTACTTC.